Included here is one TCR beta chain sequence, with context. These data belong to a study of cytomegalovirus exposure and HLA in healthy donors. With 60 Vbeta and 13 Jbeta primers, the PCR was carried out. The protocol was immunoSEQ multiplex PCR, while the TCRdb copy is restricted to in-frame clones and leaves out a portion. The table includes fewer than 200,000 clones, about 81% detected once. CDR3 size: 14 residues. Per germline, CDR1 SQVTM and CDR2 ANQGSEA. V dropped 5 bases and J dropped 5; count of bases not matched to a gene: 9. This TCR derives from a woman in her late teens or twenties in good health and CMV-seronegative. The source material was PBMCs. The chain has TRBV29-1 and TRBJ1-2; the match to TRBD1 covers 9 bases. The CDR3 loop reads CSVFRTGAAYGYTF. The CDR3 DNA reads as TGCAGCGTTTTCCGGACAGGGGCGGCATATGGCTACACCTTC.